This T cell receptor (beta chain) emerged from a study of regulatory T cells in long-lasting Graves disease. The wider study: Those Graves' patients who were newly diagnosed had been on antithyroid drugs under 3 months.

Time point in this sample: newly diagnosed GD, antithyroid drugs for less than 3 months. Following extraction of RNA from PBMCs, that RNA was used to make the TCR library. Unmatched junction bases numbered 6, after V lost 2 bases and J lost 5 bases. The germline CDR1 and CDR2 sequences are MNHEY and SVGAGI. CDR3 length: 17 residues. In building TCR beta libraries, iRepertoire HTBI primers were used together with Arm-PCR of CDR3 regions. Authors' methods: Sequenced samples collectively carried 60 to 75 TRBV and 14 TRBJ segments. TCRdb analysed the multiplex PCR reads with MiXCR anew, one entry per CDR3 protein. TCRdb assigned the V and J calls; the authors' analysis was not used. The sample lists 500,000 or so distinct CDR3 sequences, 14% occurring once. This sample was shared with a second study, whose subject was T cells in Graves' hyperthyroidism and ophthalmopathy. That paper adds: The model made its ophthalmopathy prediction, and onset followed a median around six months later.

The sequences come from peripheral blood mononuclear cells (PBMCs), collected at new diagnosis, from a patient treated with antithyroid drugs. V gene TRBV6-5 combines with J gene TRBJ2-1; 13 nucleotides match TRBD2. The TCR comes from a woman between 50 and 59 years old with Graves disease. The CDR3 DNA sequence: TGTGCCAGCAGTTACGTGAGACTAGCGGGGGGTGACAATGAGCAGTTCTTC. The encoded protein is CASSYVRLAGGDNEQFF.